The present TCR beta chain was sequenced within a study of graft-versus-host responses after intestinal transplantation. As regards this clone: Its target is not known.

The study, taken as a whole, reports: Recipient marrow contained GvH clones, some of which appeared first in ileum or blood. The highest levels of circulating GvH clones went along with early declines in HvG clones after transplant.

Profiling relied on immunoSEQ multiplex PCR, and the TCRdb table lists in-frame clones only, not all of them. The sample shows about 120,000 clones, 75% to 95% of them seen only once. The trim removed 3 bases at V and 6 bases at J, leaving 3 bases unmatched. The V gene's germline CDR1 is KGHSH and CDR2 LQKENI. The CDR3 loop spans 14 amino acids. The sequenced sample was unstimulated CD4+ T cells sorted from spleen or lymph node cells, obtained before intestinal transplant. The chain employs TRBV18 and TRBJ1-4; 8 bases are a match to TRBD1. This sequence was found in a human donor who received an intestinal transplant. CDR3 protein: CASSPTTGDEKLFF. The CDR3 region has the DNA TGTGCCAGCTCACCGACGACAGGGGATGAAAAACTGTTTTTT.